This T cell receptor (beta chain) comes out of a study of T-cell reconstitution after alpha-beta-depleted transplantation in children. Researchers prepared the TCRbeta library using unique molecular identifiers, the study reports. TCRdb recomputed calls from the PCR reads with MiXCR, one row per CDR3 protein. The sample includes approximately 110,000 distinct CDR3 sequences, approximately 10% seen only once; the top ten take 34%. Regarding this clonotype: Its antigen is currently unknown.

Study-level findings and limits: Counts and diversity of T cells one year after transplant came mostly from newly produced T cells.

This CDR3 has 17 amino acids. Germline loops: CDR1 SQVTM, CDR2 ANQGSEA. J gave up 8 bases and V 3 bases, and 16 bases lay outside the gene matches. This clonotype was sampled from a boy under 10 years old with acute lymphoblastic leukemia, due to receive a stem cell transplant. The chain links TRBV29-1 to TRBJ2-1; TRBD2 aligns across 10 bases. The specimen comprised PBMCs, sampled before TCRalphabeta/CD19-depleted stem cell transplant. The CDR3 coding sequence is TGCAGCGTTGAGGTCTCGTTTCTAGCGGGAGTGAGAGATGAGCAGTTCTTC. Its translation: CSVEVSFLAGVRDEQFF.